Each of the 26 T cell receptor beta chains below was sequenced from the same sample in a study of cytomegalovirus exposure and HLA in healthy donors. It was with 60 Vbeta and 13 Jbeta primers that the PCR ran. Only in-frame clones appear in the TCRdb table, and some are missing; sequencing was by immunoSEQ multiplex PCR. This repertoire shows 150,000 to 200,000 clones, roughly 79% found once; its top ten account for less than 10%. Sequencing was performed on PBMCs. Receptors originate from a man younger than 30 in good health and CMV-seropositive.

The CDR3 loop reads CASSVEPSGTGELFF. The CDR3, as DNA: TGTGCCAGCAGCGTAGAGCCTAGCGGAACCGGGGAGCTGTTTTTT. The rearrangement joins TRBV9 to TRBJ2-2, with 7 bases fitting TRBD2. Germline CDR1 is SGDLS and CDR2 is YYNGEE. This CDR3 spans 15 amino acids. Trimming at V came to 0 bases and at J to 5 bases, leaving 4 bases not matched to a gene.

This rearrangement joins TRBV5-4 to TRBJ1-2; TRBD1 is a possible D gene (6 bases). Germline lookup yields CDR1 SGHNT and CDR2 YYREEE (reference sequence). The V gene lost 4 bases and the J gene lost 3 bases, with 13 bases spanning the gap. The length of the CDR3 is 14 residues. CDR3 nucleotide sequence: TGTGCCAGCAGCCACAGGGATGGCGACTATGGCTACACCTTC. Amino acid sequence: CASSHRDGDYGYTF.

The chain has TRBV5-1 and TRBJ2-5, with 7 bases matching TRBD2. The end of the DNA fits TRBJ2-7 better, so the J call may be wrong. CDR3 size: 18 residues. CDR1 SGHRS and CDR2 YFSETQ come from the germline V gene. The CDR3 region has the DNA TGCGCCAGCAGCTTGGGCCTCCGTGGGAGGGACCTTACCTACGAGCAGTACTTC. This encodes CASSLGLRGRDLTYEQYF.

This clone was seen only once. The chain recombines TRBV13 with TRBJ1-1; the match to TRBD1 covers 7 bases. This CDR3 comprises 14 residues. Unmatched junction bases numbered 9, after V lost 4 bases and J lost 7 bases. The V gene's germline CDR1 is PRHDT and CDR2 FYEKMQ (reference sequence). Written as DNA, the CDR3 is TGTGCCAGCAGCTCCGGAGGGGGCGTTAGTGAAGCTTTCTTT. This translates into CASSSGGGVSEAFF.

V is TRBV5-1 and J is TRBJ1-1; 9 bases are shared with TRBD1. CDR1 and CDR2 from the germline V gene are SGHRS and YFSETQ. This CDR3 has 15 amino acids. V shed 8 bases, J shed 4 bases, and the junction held 12 bases outside the gene matches. This CDR3 is CASTGGDFSSTEAFF. The CDR3 DNA reads as TGCGCCAGTACAGGGGGCGATTTTAGTAGCACTGAAGCTTTCTTT. The variable domain in full, with the rest retrieved from reference TRBV5-1 and TRBJ1-1, is KAGVTQTPRYLIKTRGQQVTLSCSPISGHRSVSWYQQTPGQGLQFLFEYFSETQRNKGNFPGRFSGRQFSNSRSEMNVSTLELGDSALYLCASTGGDFSSTEAFFGQGTRLTVV.

This clone has just one count. The identical CDR3 is also encoded by other nucleotide sequences in the sample. The gene calls are TRBV6-1 and TRBJ1-1; the match to TRBD1 covers 11 bases. Per germline, CDR1 MNHNS and CDR2 SASEGT. The trim removed 6 bases at V and 6 bases at J, leaving 6 bases unmatched. This CDR3 is 14 amino acids long. The CDR3 region has the DNA TGTGCCAGCAGCCCTGGACAGGGGGCCGCTGAAGCTTTCTTT. It codes for CASSPGQGAAEAFF.

This chain links TRBV27 with TRBJ1-1; 8 positions match TRBD1. This CDR3 is 15 amino acids long. V lost 6 bases to trimming and J lost 6 bases; unmatched junction nucleotides: 12. Germline V gene lookup returns CDR1 MNHEY and CDR2 SMNVEV (reference sequence). Here the CDR3 reads CASSSPSRGLSEAFF. DNA for the CDR3: TGTGCCAGCAGCTCCCCCTCCAGGGGGCTTTCTGAAGCTTTCTTT.

Only a few counts were recorded for this clone. The chain uses TRBV5-1 and TRBJ1-1; 8 bases are shared with TRBD1. CDR1 is SGHRS, CDR2 YFSETQ, per germline. This CDR3 comprises 13 residues. V shed 7 bases, J shed 5 bases, and the junction held 7 bases outside the gene matches. The chain's CDR3 is CASGNTGGTEAFF. CDR3 coding DNA: TGCGCCAGCGGTAATACAGGGGGTACTGAAGCTTTCTTT.

This clone appeared once. The rearrangement uses TRBV28 and TRBJ2-2, with 10 bases fitting TRBD1. V was pared by 8 bases and J by 3 bases, with 6 bases of the junction left unmatched. This CDR3 comprises 15 residues. Looked up from germline, CDR1 is MDHEN and CDR2 is SYDVKM. The CDR3 reads CASVWTGGYTGELFF. CDR3 coding DNA: TGTGCCAGCGTCTGGACAGGGGGGTACACCGGGGAGCTGTTTTTT.

V usage is TRBV10-3 and J usage is TRBJ2-7, with 7 bases aligning to TRBD1. Germline V lookup: CDR1 ENHRY, CDR2 SYGVKD. The CDR3 has 16 amino acids. Trimming removed 6 bases from V and 2 bases from J; junction bases left unmatched: 13. DNA of the CDR3: TGTGCCATCAGCCAACCTACGGGACAGCTGACCTACGAGCAGTACTTC. Its translation: CAISQPTGQLTYEQYF.

The genes are TRBV4-2 and TRBJ1-1; D is unresolved. The CDR3 is 13 residues long. CDR1 and CDR2 (germline): LGHNA, YNFKEQ. V lost 1 base and J lost 7, with 10 bases in between. CDR3 region: CASSQGAGYEAFF. The CDR3 DNA reads TGTGCCAGCAGCCAAGGGGCAGGTTATGAAGCTTTCTTT.

V gene TRBV2 combines with J gene TRBJ2-1; tentative D call: TRBD2 (5 bases). CDR1 is SNHLY, CDR2 FYNNEI, per germline. The CDR3 runs 13 residues. Between the trimmed V and J ends, which lost 7 bases and 2 bases, there was a span of 9 bases. The CDR3 region has the DNA TGTGCCAGCACCGGGGATCCCTACAATGAGCAGTTCTTC. It specifies CASTGDPYNEQFF. Full variable domain (rest looked up from reference TRBV2 and TRBJ2-1): EPEVTQTPSHQVTQMGQEVILRCVPISNHLYFYWYRQILGQKVEFLVSFYNNEISEKSEIFDDQFSVERPDGSNFTLKIRSTKLEDSAMYFCASTGDPYNEQFFGPGTRLTVL.

This rearrangement joins TRBV5-5 to TRBJ2-7; D not resolved. The germline CDR1 and CDR2 sequences are SGHKS and YYEKEE (reference sequence). V lost 0 bases, J lost 4 bases, and 14 bases lay in between. The CDR3 is 15 amino acids. In nucleotides, the CDR3 is TGTGCCAGCAGCTTGGGGGCCTCCCCTCTTTACGAGCAGTACTTC. It is translated as CASSLGASPLYEQYF.

V is TRBV14 and J is TRBJ1-2, with D possibly matching TRBD1 (5 bases). Per the germline V gene, CDR1 is SGHDN and CDR2 is FVKESK. The CDR3 length is 15 residues. The V and J ends lost 4 bases and 6 bases respectively, with 18 bases between them. This CDR3 reads CASSRAGQGGHGYTF. The DNA for the CDR3 is TGTGCCAGCAGCCGGGCCGGTCAGGGCGGACATGGCTACACCTTC.

This clone was recorded only once. V usage is TRBV28 and J usage is TRBJ2-7; 8 bases agree with TRBD1. CDR3 size: 14 residues. V lost 5 bases and J lost 0; bases outside the gene matches: 3. Germline CDR1 reads MDHEN; CDR2 reads SYDVKM. This CDR3 reads CASSVTGASYEQYF. CDR3 coding DNA: TGTGCCAGCAGTGTGACAGGGGCCTCCTACGAGCAGTACTTC.

The chain combines TRBV7-9 with TRBJ1-2; TRBD1 matches 7 bases. The germline CDR1 and CDR2 sequences are SEHNR and FQNEAQ (reference sequence). CDR3 length: 16 amino acids. V was clipped by 5 bases and J by 4 bases; unmatched bases: 13. The CDR3 bases are TGTGCCAGCAGCCTCCTCGGGACAGCTACTTTCTATGGCTACACCTTC. It specifies CASSLLGTATFYGYTF.

The gene calls are TRBV7-9 and TRBJ1-5; tentative D call: TRBD1 (5 bases). Trimming stripped 5 bases from V and 0 bases from J, with 14 bases between. In germline, CDR1 is SEHNR, CDR2 FQNEAQ (reference sequence). This CDR3 has 16 residues. The CDR3 DNA reads TGTGCCAGCAGCGGCGGGGGGGATTATAGCAATCAGCCCCAGCATTTT. Protein sequence: CASSGGGDYSNQPQHF.

This chain links TRBV5-4 with TRBJ1-5; D gene ambiguous. Between the trimmed V and J ends, which lost 0 bases and 4 bases, there was a span of 8 bases. Germline loops: CDR1 SGHNT, CDR2 YYREEE (reference sequence). The CDR3 length is 14 residues. CDR3 loop: CASSLDPRNQPQHF. As DNA, the CDR3 is TGTGCCAGCAGCTTGGATCCCAGGAATCAGCCCCAGCATTTT.

This clone was detected a few times. The rearrangement links TRBV6-5 to TRBJ1-1; no clear D gene. V was clipped by 2 bases and J by 5 bases, with 15 bases between them. Germline V CDR1 and CDR2: MNHEY, SVGAGI. The CDR3 length is 15 residues. CDR3 protein: CASSYDGGMGTEAFF. CDR3 in DNA: TGTGCCAGCAGTTACGATGGAGGGATGGGGACTGAAGCTTTCTTT.

As for this clone: Lacking the conserved final phenylalanine or tryptophan, this CDR3 likely reflects a read error. This chain links TRBV6-1 with TRBJ1-6; TRBD1 might be the D (6 bases). CDR1 and CDR2 (germline): MNHNS, SASEGT. The CDR3 is made up of 14 amino acids. Trimming removed 3 bases at V and 11 bases at J, with 14 bases between. The DNA for the CDR3 is TGTGCCAGCAGTGACCCGGGGGGCCAAACACCCCTCCACCTT. Its translation: CASSDPGGQTPLHL.

The genes are TRBV5-1 and TRBJ2-3, with 10 bases aligning to TRBD2. CDR3 length: 16 residues. With 3 bases clipped from V and 6 bases from J, the junction kept 10 bases outside the gene matches. Germline CDR1 reads SGHRS; CDR2 reads YFSETQ. CDR3 DNA: TGCGCCAGCAGCTCCTTGAGGAGCGGGAGGGCTGATACGCAGTATTTT. Amino acid sequence: CASSSLRSGRADTQYF.

The J gene is TRBJ2-7, the V gene TRBV28, with 7 bases fitting TRBD1. This CDR3 comprises 13 residues. Germline V gene lookup returns CDR1 MDHEN and CDR2 SYDVKM. Trimming at V came to 3 bases and at J to 6 bases, leaving 5 bases not matched to a gene. Here the CDR3 reads CASSLHRGGEQYF. Written as DNA, the CDR3 is TGTGCCAGCAGTTTGCACAGGGGTGGCGAGCAGTACTTC.

The V call is TRBV13, the J call TRBJ1-1; 7 bases are a match to TRBD1. CDR1 and CDR2 from the germline V gene are PRHDT and FYEKMQ (reference sequence). This CDR3 has 15 residues. The trim removed 5 bases at V and 0 bases at J, leaving 6 bases unmatched. CDR3 sequence (DNA): TGTGCCAGCAGCCGATCCCAGGGGGTGAACACTGAAGCTTTCTTT. Translated, it gives CASSRSQGVNTEAFF.

The rearrangement links TRBV23-1 to TRBJ2-7; 7 nucleotides align to TRBD1. TRBV23-1 is identified as an open reading frame with a role that is uncertain. The CDR3 sequence is 16 residues long. The trim removed 11 bases at V and 3 bases at J, leaving 19 bases unmatched. The CDR3 region has the DNA TGCGCCGACCGAACGATTACGAGGACAGGCCACTACGAGCAGTACTTC. Its protein product is CADRTITRTGHYEQYF.

This sequence joins TRBV20-1 and TRBJ2-3; D is unclear. The V and J ends lost 3 bases and 3 bases respectively, with 4 bases between them. Germline-derived CDR1 and CDR2 are DFQATT and SNEGSKA (reference sequence). The CDR3 length is 11 residues. Here the CDR3 DNA reads TGCAGTGCTAGCGGGACAGATACGCAGTATTTT. Translating it yields CSASGTDTQYF.

This clone is a singleton in its sample. This rearrangement joins TRBV28 to TRBJ1-1; D possibly corresponds to TRBD1 (5 bases). The ends were cut back, 3 bases at V and 6 bases at J, with 23 bases in the middle. The CDR3 runs 17 residues. The germline V gene has CDR1 MDHEN and CDR2 SYDVKM. CDR3 coding DNA: TGTGCCAGCAGTTTTGGCGGGGGGGTAAAACCGTTCGCTGAAGCTTTCTTT. It is translated as CASSFGGGVKPFAEAFF.